This record looks at one TCR beta chain sequence and its context. This record comes from a study of blood T cell repertoires in COVID-19. Study-level background: Acute-phase and convalescent COVID-19 samples originated in the United States, Italy and Spain.

Data came from immunoSEQ multiplex PCR; TCRdb stores just in-frame clones and leaves some out. There are 250,000 or so clones in the sample; about nine tenths occur only once, and over 1.2% lies in the top ten. After removal of 2 bases from V and 14 bases from J, the junction contained 19 bases not matched to a gene. Germline V gene lookup returns CDR1 MNHEY and CDR2 SMNVEV (reference sequence). There are 16 residues in the CDR3. Sequenced: peripheral blood. This TCR came from a woman aged 40-49 years who had recovered from COVID-19. The rearrangement links TRBV27 to TRBJ1-1, with TRBD1 matching over 8 bases. The CDR3 loop is CASSLAPGLNRGKAFF. The CDR3 DNA follows: TGTGCCAGCAGTTTAGCCCCGGGACTAAACAGGGGGAAGGCCTTCTTT.